Listed below are T cell receptor beta chains from one sample, sequenced in a study of identical twins' blood T cells. TCRdb ran MiXCR on the 5' RACE reads and lists one entry per CDR3 protein. The table records 300,000 to 450,000 distinct CDR3 sequences, around 30% of them present only once. Sequencing was done on a sample of PBMCs. The receptors were sampled from a woman aged 18-49 years in good health. CDR3s include the opening cysteine and the closing phenylalanine or tryptophan. Fields, in order: J gene, V gene, D gene, clone size, CDR3 DNA, CDR3 protein. D genes are given only for firm matches. Clone size is given for some rows only: seen once, a few or many times, or a class if the clone is expanded.

>TRBJ2-1|TRBV7-9|.|.
TGTGCCAGCAGCGCGATCATCCATATTACCTACAATGAGCAGTTCTTC
CASSAIIHITYNEQFF
>TRBJ2-3|TRBV29-1|.|many
TGCAGCGTTGGGGGAGCGGGCACAGATACGCAGTATTTT
CSVGGAGTDTQYF
>TRBJ2-7|TRBV7-2|.|.
TGTGCCAGCAGCTTAGTTCCGAGGGTTACCTACGAGCAGTACTTC
CASSLVPRVTYEQYF
>TRBJ1-1|TRBV29-1|TRBD1|.
TGCAGCGTAAGGGACAGTTCCCTCACTGAAGCTTTCTTT
CSVRDSSLTEAFF
>TRBJ1-1|TRBV5-6|TRBD1|once
TGTGCCAGCAGCCCTATTGGACAGGGGTTGACTGAAGCTTTCTTT
CASSPIGQGLTEAFF
>TRBJ1-6|TRBV7-2|.|few
TGTGCCAGCAGCTGGACCTCCTATAATTCACCCCTCCACTTT
CASSWTSYNSPLHF
>TRBJ2-2|TRBV28|.|once
TGTGCCAGCGGTTCGGGCTACACCGGGGAGCTGTTTTTT
CASGSGYTGELFF
>TRBJ2-1|TRBV12-3/TRBV12-4|.|.
TGTGCCAGCAGCTTCACGGGCTCCTACAATGAGCAGTTCTTC
CASSFTGSYNEQFF
>TRBJ1-1|TRBV29-1|TRBD1|.
TGCAGCGTTGACTTAGGACAGGAGGCTGAAGCTTTCTTT
CSVDLGQEAEAFF
>TRBJ1-1|TRBV6-2/TRBV6-3|.|.
TGTGCCAGCAGCAAAGCAGAGGGGACGAACACTGAAGCTTTCTTT
CASSKAEGTNTEAFF
>TRBJ2-1|TRBV28|.|few
TGTGCCAGCAGCCGGCCTACCCCCTACAATGAGCAGTTCTTC
CASSRPTPYNEQFF